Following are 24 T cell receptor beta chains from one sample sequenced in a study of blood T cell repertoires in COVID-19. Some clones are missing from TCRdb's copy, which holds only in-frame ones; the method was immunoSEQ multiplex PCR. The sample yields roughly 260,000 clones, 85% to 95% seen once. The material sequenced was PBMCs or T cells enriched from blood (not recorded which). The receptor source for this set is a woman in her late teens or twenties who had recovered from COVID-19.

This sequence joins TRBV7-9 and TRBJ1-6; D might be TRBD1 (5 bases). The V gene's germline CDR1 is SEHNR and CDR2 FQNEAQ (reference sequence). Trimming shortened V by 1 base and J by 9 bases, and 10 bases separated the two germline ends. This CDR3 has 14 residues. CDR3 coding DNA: TGTGCCAGCAGCTTAGTCCAGGGCACTTCACCCCTCCACTTT. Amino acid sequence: CASSLVQGTSPLHF.

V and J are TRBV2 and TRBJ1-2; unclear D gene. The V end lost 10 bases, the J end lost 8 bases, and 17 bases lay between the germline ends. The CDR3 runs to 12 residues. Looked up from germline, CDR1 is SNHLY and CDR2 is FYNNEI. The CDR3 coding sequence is TGTGCCACCCAAACTTGGAGTTCCGGCTACACCTTC. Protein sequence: CATQTWSSGYTF.

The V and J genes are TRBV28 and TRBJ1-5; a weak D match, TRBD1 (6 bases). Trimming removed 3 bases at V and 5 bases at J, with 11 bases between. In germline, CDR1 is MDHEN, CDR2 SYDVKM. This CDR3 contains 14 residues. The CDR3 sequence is CASSFPGVHQPQHF. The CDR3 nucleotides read TGTGCCAGCAGTTTTCCAGGGGTACATCAGCCCCAGCATTTT.

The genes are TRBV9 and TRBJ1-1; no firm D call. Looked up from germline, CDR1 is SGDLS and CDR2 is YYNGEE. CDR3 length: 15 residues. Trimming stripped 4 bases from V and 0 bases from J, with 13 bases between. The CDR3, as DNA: TGTGCCAGCAGCCCCAGGCGGGCGATGAACACTGAAGCTTTCTTT. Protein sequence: CASSPRRAMNTEAFF. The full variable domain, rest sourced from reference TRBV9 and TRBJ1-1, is DSGVTQTPKHLITATGQRVTLRCSPRSGDLSVYWYQQSLDQGLQFLIQYYNGEERAKGNILERFSAQQFPDLHSELNLSSLELGDSALYFCASSPRRAMNTEAFFGQGTRLTVV.

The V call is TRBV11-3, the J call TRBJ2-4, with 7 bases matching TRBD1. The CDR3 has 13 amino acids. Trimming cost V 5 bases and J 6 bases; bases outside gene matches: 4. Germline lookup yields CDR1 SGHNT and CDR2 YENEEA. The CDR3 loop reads CASSAPGGNIQYF. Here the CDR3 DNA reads TGTGCCAGCAGCGCACCAGGGGGAAACATTCAGTACTTC.

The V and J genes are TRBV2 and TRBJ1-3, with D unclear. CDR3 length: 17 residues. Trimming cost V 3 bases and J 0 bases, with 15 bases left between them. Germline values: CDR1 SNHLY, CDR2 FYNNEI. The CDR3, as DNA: TGTGCCAGCAGTGACTCAGTACTATCTTTCTCTGGAAACACCATATATTTT. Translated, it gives CASSDSVLSFSGNTIYF.

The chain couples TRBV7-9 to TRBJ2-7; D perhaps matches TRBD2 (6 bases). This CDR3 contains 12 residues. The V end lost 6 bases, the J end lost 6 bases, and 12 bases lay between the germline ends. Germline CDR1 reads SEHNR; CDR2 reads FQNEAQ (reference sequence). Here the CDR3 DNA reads TGTGCCAGCAGGGCCGGAGGGGTCGAGCAGTACTTC. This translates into CASRAGGVEQYF.

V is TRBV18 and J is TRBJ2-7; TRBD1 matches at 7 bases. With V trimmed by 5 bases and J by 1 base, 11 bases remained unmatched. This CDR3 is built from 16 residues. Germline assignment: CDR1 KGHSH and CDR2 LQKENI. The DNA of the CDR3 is TGTGCCAGCTCAAATGGTCGGGACAGAGGTTCCTACGAGCAGTACTTC. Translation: CASSNGRDRGSYEQYF.

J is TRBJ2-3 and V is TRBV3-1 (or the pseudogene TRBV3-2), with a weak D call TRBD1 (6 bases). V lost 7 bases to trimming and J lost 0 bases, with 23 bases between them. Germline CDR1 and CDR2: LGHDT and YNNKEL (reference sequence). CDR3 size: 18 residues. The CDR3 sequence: CASTEKSGTRASTDTQYF. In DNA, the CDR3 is TGTGCCAGCACCGAAAAGTCCGGGACAAGAGCTAGCACAGATACGCAGTATTTT.

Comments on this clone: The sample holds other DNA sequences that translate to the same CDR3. The CDR3 region is CASSPGTGYGYTF. The CDR3 nucleotides read TGTGCCAGCAGTCCAGGGACAGGGTATGGCTACACCTTC. This chain joins TRBV2 and TRBJ1-2; 9 nucleotides line up with TRBD1. The length of the CDR3 is 13 residues. Germline V gene lookup returns CDR1 SNHLY and CDR2 FYNNEI. Trimming cost V 5 bases and J 5 bases; bases outside gene matches: 3.

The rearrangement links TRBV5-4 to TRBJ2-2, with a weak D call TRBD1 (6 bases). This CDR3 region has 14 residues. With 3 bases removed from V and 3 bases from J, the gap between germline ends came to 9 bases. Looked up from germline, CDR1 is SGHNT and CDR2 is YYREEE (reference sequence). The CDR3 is CASSYSGDTGELFF. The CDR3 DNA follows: TGTGCCAGCAGCTACTCAGGGGACACCGGGGAGCTGTTTTTT.

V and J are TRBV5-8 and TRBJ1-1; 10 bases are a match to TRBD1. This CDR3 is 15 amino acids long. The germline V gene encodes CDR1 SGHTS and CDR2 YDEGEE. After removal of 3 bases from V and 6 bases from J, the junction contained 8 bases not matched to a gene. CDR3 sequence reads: CASSWRTGGWPEAFF. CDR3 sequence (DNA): TGTGCCAGCAGCTGGAGGACAGGGGGTTGGCCTGAAGCTTTCTTT.

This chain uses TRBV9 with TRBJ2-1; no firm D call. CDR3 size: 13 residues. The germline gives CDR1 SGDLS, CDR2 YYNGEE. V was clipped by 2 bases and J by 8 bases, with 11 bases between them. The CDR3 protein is CASSVSSSYEQFF. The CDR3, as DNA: TGTGCCAGCAGCGTGTCTAGTTCATATGAGCAGTTCTTC.

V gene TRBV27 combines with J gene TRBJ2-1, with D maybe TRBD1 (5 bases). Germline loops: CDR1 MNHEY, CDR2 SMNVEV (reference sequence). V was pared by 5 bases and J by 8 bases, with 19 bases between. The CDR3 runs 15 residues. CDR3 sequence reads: CASSPLLGRRDEQFF. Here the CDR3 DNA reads TGTGCCAGCAGTCCACTTTTGGGGCGCAGGGATGAGCAGTTCTTC.

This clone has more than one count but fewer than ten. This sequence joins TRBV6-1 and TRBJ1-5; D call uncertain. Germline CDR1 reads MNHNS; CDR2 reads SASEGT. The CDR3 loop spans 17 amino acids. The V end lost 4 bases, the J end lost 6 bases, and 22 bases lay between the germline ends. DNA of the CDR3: TGTGCCAGCAGTGCAAGGTCAGAGGTAACTGGGAGTCAGCCCCAGCATTTT. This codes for CASSARSEVTGSQPQHF.

The CDR3 nucleotides are TGCGCCAGCAGCTTGGAAGGGAGCGGCTCCTACAATGAGCAGTTCTTC. It codes for CASSLEGSGSYNEQFF. The rearrangement joins TRBV5-1 to TRBJ2-1, with a tentative D call TRBD2 (5 bases). CDR1 is SGHRS, CDR2 YFSETQ, per germline. Trimming pared 0 bases from V and 0 bases from J, leaving 10 bases between. CDR3 size: 16 residues.

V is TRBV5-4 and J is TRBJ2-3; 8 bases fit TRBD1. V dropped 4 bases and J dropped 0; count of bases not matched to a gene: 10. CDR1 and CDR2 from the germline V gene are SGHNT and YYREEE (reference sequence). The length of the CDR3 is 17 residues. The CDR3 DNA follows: TGTGCCAGCAGCACAGGGGGGTACTTCACTAGCACAGATACGCAGTATTTT. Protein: CASSTGGYFTSTDTQYF.

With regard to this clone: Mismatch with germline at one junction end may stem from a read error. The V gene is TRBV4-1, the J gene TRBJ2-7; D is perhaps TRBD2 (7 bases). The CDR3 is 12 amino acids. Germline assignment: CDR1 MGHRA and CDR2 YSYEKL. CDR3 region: CASSHTGGRLHF. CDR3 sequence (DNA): TGCGCCAGCAGCCACACCGGGGGGCGCCTCCACTTC.

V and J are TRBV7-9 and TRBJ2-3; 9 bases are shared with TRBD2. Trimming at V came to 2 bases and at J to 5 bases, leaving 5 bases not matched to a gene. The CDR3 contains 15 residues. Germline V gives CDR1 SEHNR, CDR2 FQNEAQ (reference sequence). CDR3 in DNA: TGTGCCAGCAGCTTACTAGCGGGGATCGGAGATACGCAGTATTTT. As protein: CASSLLAGIGDTQYF.

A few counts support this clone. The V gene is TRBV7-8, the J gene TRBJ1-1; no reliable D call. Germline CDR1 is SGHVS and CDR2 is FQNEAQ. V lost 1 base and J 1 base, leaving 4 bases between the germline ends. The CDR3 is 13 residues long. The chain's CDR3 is CASSLGQNTEAFF. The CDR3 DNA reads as TGTGCCAGCAGCTTAGGACAGAACACTGAAGCTTTCTTT. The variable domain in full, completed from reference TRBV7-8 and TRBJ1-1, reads GAGVSQSPRYKVAKRGQDVALRCDPISGHVSLFWYQQALGQGPEFLTYFQNEAQLDKSGLPSDRFFAERPEGSVSTLKIQRTQQEDSAVYLCASSLGQNTEAFFGQGTRLTVV.

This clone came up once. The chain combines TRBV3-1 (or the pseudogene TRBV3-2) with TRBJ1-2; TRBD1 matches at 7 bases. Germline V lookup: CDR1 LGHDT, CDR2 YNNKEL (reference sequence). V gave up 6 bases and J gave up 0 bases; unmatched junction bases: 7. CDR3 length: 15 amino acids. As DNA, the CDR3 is TGTGCCAGCAGGACAGGGACGGGAGCTAACTATGGCTACACCTTC. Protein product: CASRTGTGANYGYTF.

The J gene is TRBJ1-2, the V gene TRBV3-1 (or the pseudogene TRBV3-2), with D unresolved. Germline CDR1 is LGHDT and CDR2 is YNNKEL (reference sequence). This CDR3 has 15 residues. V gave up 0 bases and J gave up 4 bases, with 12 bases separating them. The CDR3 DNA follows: TGTGCCAGCAGCCAAGATTCCGCAGGAACCTATGGCTACACCTTC. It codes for CASSQDSAGTYGYTF.

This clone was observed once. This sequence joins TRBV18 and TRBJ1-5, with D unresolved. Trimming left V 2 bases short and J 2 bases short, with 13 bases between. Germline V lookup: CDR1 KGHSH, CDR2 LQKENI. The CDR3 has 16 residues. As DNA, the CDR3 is TGTGCCAGCTCACCAAGGGAGCAAATGGGCAATCAGCCCCAGCATTTT. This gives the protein CASSPREQMGNQPQHF.

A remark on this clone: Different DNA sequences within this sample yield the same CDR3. In DNA form, the CDR3 reads TGTGCCAGCTCCCCCGGGACAGGCAGCTACGAGCAGTACTTC. Translating gives CASSPGTGSYEQYF. The chain carries TRBV18 and TRBJ2-7; TRBD1 agrees at 8 bases. Germline loops: CDR1 KGHSH, CDR2 LQKENI. The CDR3 spans 14 residues. V lost 6 bases to trimming and J lost 3 bases; unmatched junction nucleotides: 7.